These 28 T cell receptor beta chains originate from one sample sequenced in a study of vaccination and CD4 T cells after COVID-19. Treatment defined: roughly 10-day PBMC culture with coronavirus spike peptide pools or control peptides (ViraFEST assay). Scientists ran DNA taken from cultured CD4+ T cells through the Oncomine TCR Beta short-read assay for sequencing. TCRdb re-called the PCR reads with MiXCR, one entry per CDR3 protein. The profile covers about 11,000 distinct CDR3 sequences, with 45% to 75% appearing a single time and about 9.5% taken by the ten largest. Their antigens remain unidentified. Sequencing was carried out using CD4+ T cells from blood, cultured in vitro. These receptors came from a human donor who had recovered from COVID-19.

This clonotype was recorded a few times. The chain employs TRBV29-1 and TRBJ2-5; unclear D gene. The germline CDR1 and CDR2 sequences are SQVTM and ANQGSEA. This CDR3 has 11 residues. Trimming took 0 bases from V and 5 from J, leaving 4 bases between them. CDR3: CSVEDQETQYF. For the CDR3, the DNA is TGCAGCGTTGAAGATCAGGAGACCCAGTACTTC.

There are a few counts of this clonotype. Here the CDR3 DNA reads TGTGCCAGCAGTCGACAGGGCGCGGTAGATCAGCCCCAGCATTTT. It encodes CASSRQGAVDQPQHF. The V and J genes are TRBV28 and TRBJ1-5, with 7 bases that match TRBD1. With 5 bases clipped from V and 5 bases from J, the junction kept 9 bases outside the gene matches. The CDR3 loop spans 15 amino acids. In germline, CDR1 is MDHEN, CDR2 SYDVKM.

V is TRBV30 and J is TRBJ2-7, with 10 bases identical to TRBD2. This CDR3 spans 15 amino acids. Germline V gives CDR1 GTSNPN, CDR2 SVGIG (reference sequence). Trimming at V came to 0 bases and at J to 4 bases, leaving 6 bases not matched to a gene. The CDR3 bases are TGTGCCTGGAGTGTATTGGCTAGCGGGAGTTACGAGCAGTACTTC. Translation gives CAWSVLASGSYEQYF.

This chain connects TRBV5-4 to TRBJ2-5, with D perhaps TRBD2 (5 bases). Germline V gene sequence: CDR1 SGHNT, CDR2 YYREEE (reference sequence). Trimming cost V 2 bases and J 5 bases, with 10 bases left between them. The CDR3 runs 13 residues. In DNA, the CDR3 is TGTGCCAGCAGCTTTGGACTCTGGGAGACCCAGTACTTC. It encodes CASSFGLWETQYF.

This clonotype was recorded a few times. The chain joins TRBV5-4 to TRBJ1-2, with 7 bases identical to TRBD1. The CDR3 is 14 amino acids. Germline-derived CDR1 and CDR2 are SGHNT and YYREEE (reference sequence). Losses at the gene ends were 4 bases for V and 4 bases for J; bases not matched to a gene: 7. CDR3 residues: CASSTQGQPYGYTF. The CDR3 nucleotides read TGTGCCAGCAGCACTCAGGGACAGCCCTATGGCTACACCTTC.

The rearrangement joins TRBV7-2 to TRBJ2-7, with no clear D. Germline-derived CDR1 and CDR2 are SGHTA and FQGNSA. The V end lost 6 bases, the J end lost 6 bases, and 12 bases lay between the germline ends. The CDR3 consists of 12 residues. The CDR3 DNA sequence: TGTGCCAGCAGTTATCCACTCCGCGAGCAGTACTTC. It is translated as CASSYPLREQYF.

The genes are TRBV6-5 and TRBJ2-7; D gene ambiguous. The CDR3 is 15 residues long. V was trimmed by 0 bases and J by 0 bases, leaving 9 bases between them. Germline-derived CDR1 and CDR2 are MNHEY and SVGAGI. For the CDR3, the DNA is TGTGCCAGCAGTTACTCTTTCGCAGTCTCCTACGAGCAGTACTTC. Amino acids: CASSYSFAVSYEQYF.

The chain combines TRBV27 with TRBJ1-2; 7 bases are a match to TRBD1. CDR1 and CDR2 (germline): MNHEY, SMNVEV (reference sequence). Losses at the gene ends were 5 bases for V and 4 bases for J; bases not matched to a gene: 10. The CDR3 length is 15 residues. The CDR3 DNA follows: TGTGCCAGCAGTGGCCGGGACAGCCTATCCTATGGCTACACCTTC. Translation: CASSGRDSLSYGYTF.

The sample holds a few counts of this clonotype. The CDR3 DNA follows: TGCAGTGCGTTGACAGGGTCCTACGAGCAGTACTTC. Translating it yields CSALTGSYEQYF. The V gene is TRBV20-1, the J gene TRBJ2-7; 7 bases line up with TRBD1. V lost 6 bases, J lost 1 base, and 3 bases stayed unmatched. CDR3 length: 12 amino acids. CDR1 and CDR2 from the germline V gene are DFQATT and SNEGSKA (reference sequence).

The chain joins TRBV19 to TRBJ2-7, with 10 positions matching TRBD2. The CDR3 is 15 amino acids. Germline V lookup: CDR1 LNHDA, CDR2 SQIVND (reference sequence). With V trimmed by 6 bases and J by 5 bases, 10 bases remained unmatched. CDR3 region: CASRNQAGGTHEQYF. The CDR3 coding sequence is TGTGCCAGTAGAAACCAAGCGGGAGGGACCCACGAGCAGTACTTC.

This clonotype was seen a handful of times. The rearrangement uses TRBV20-1 and TRBJ2-5; possible D gene TRBD1, 5 bases. CDR1 is DFQATT and CDR2 is SNEGSKA in the germline V gene (reference sequence). This CDR3 contains 14 residues. Trimming took 1 base from V and 2 from J, leaving 11 bases between them. CDR3 in DNA: TGCAGTGCTAGAGGAGGCCGACAGCAAGAGACCCAGTACTTC. Protein sequence: CSARGGRQQETQYF.

This clonotype was counted a few times. This chain links TRBV6-1 with TRBJ2-7; possible D gene TRBD2, 5 bases. Trimming left V 3 bases short and J 2 bases short, with 11 bases between. CDR1 and CDR2 (germline): MNHNS, SASEGT. The CDR3 totals 14 residues. The CDR3 loop is CASSDWRLTYEQYF. DNA for the CDR3: TGTGCCAGCAGTGATTGGAGGTTGACCTACGAGCAGTACTTC.

This chain links TRBV21-1 with TRBJ2-7; TRBD2, the D gene given by the table, was not confirmed from the DNA. TRBV21-1 constitutes a pseudogene. This CDR3 contains 18 residues. The chain's CDR3 is CASSTRRWLREGNYEQYF. For the CDR3, the DNA is TGTGCCAGCAGCACAAGGCGGTGGTTGCGGGAGGGCAACTACGAGCAGTACTTC.

The chain recombines TRBV20-1 with TRBJ2-5; TRBD1 might be the D (5 bases). Germline-derived CDR1 and CDR2 are DFQATT and SNEGSKA (reference sequence). Trimming took off 3 bases at V and 5 bases at J, with 19 bases between the two ends. The CDR3 runs to 15 residues. The CDR3 reads CSARPSTGPQETQYF. In DNA, the CDR3 is TGCAGTGCTAGGCCCTCCACAGGTCCCCAGGAGACCCAGTACTTC.

This chain's CDR3 is CASSPTGYGYTF. CDR3 nucleotides: TGTGCCAGCAGTCCCACGGGATATGGCTACACCTTC. The J gene is TRBJ1-2, the V gene TRBV28, with D unclear. In germline, CDR1 is MDHEN, CDR2 SYDVKM. Trimming cost V 5 bases and J 5 bases, with 9 bases left between them. The CDR3 extends over 12 amino acids.

This chain connects TRBV6-5 to TRBJ2-6; TRBD1 agrees at 10 bases. The CDR3 has 17 amino acids. The V gene's germline CDR1 is MNHEY and CDR2 SVGAGI. The V gene end was trimmed by 2 bases and the J gene end by 0 bases; junction bases not matched to a gene: 1. Here the CDR3 DNA reads TGTGCCAGCAGTTACAGGACAGGGGGCTCTGGGGCCAACGTCCTGACTTTC. It encodes CASSYRTGGSGANVLTF.

V usage is TRBV7-9 and J usage is TRBJ1-1; D unresolved. This CDR3 comprises 11 residues. V was trimmed by 5 bases and J by 8 bases, leaving 9 bases between them. Germline V gene sequence: CDR1 SEHNR, CDR2 FQNEAQ (reference sequence). The DNA of the CDR3 is TGTGCCAGCAGCCCCAATAGGGAAGCTTTCTTT. This encodes CASSPNREAFF. The complete variable domain, with remaining parts taken from reference TRBV7-9 and TRBJ1-1, reads DTGVSQNPRHKITKRGQNVTFRCDPISEHNRLYWYRQTLGQGPEFLTYFQNEAQLEKSRLLSDRFSAERPKGSFSTLEIQRTEQGDSAMYLCASSPNREAFFGQGTRLTVV.

The chain recombines TRBV19 with TRBJ1-2; 9 nucleotides agree with TRBD1. The V segment lost 4 bases and the J segment 6 bases; nucleotides outside the gene matches: 12. The CDR3 loop spans 16 amino acids. Germline loops: CDR1 LNHDA, CDR2 SQIVND (reference sequence). The CDR3 bases are TGTGCCAGTAGTAGACCAAACCGGGACAGGGCCGATGGCTACACCTTC. Translated, it gives CASSRPNRDRADGYTF.

This clonotype was detected a few times. The chain is built from TRBV18 and TRBJ1-2; unclear D gene. This CDR3 is built from 12 residues. Trimming cost V 3 bases and J 6 bases, with 8 bases left between them. Germline values: CDR1 KGHSH, CDR2 LQKENI. CDR3 amino acids: CASSPSEDGYTF. In DNA, the CDR3 is TGTGCCAGCTCACCCTCTGAAGATGGCTACACCTTC. Using reference TRBV18 and TRBJ1-2 for the parts outside the CDR3, the full variable domain is NAGVMQNPRHLVRRRGQEARLRCSPMKGHSHVYWYRQLPEEGLKFMVYLQKENIIDESGMPKERFSAEFPKEGPSILRIQQVVRGDSAAYFCASSPSEDGYTFGSGTRLTVV.

The chain carries TRBV25-1 and TRBJ1-2; D might be TRBD1 (5 bases). V lost 6 bases to trimming and J lost 2 bases, with 16 bases between them. The CDR3 consists of 15 residues. Germline CDR1 reads MGHDK; CDR2 reads SYGVNS. CDR3 in DNA: TGTGCCAGCAGAGGACACCCTTCGGCGAACTATGGCTACACCTTC. Translation: CASRGHPSANYGYTF.

The V gene is TRBV30, the J gene TRBJ2-1; D may match TRBD1 or TRBD2 (5 bases each). This CDR3 comprises 21 residues. Trimming shortened V by 0 bases and J by 4 bases, and 31 bases separated the two germline ends. Per germline, CDR1 GTSNPN and CDR2 SVGIG (reference sequence). DNA for the CDR3: TGTGCCTGGAGTGTACTTCGATCTCAGTTGACGGGGCGTAAAGGGTACAATGAGCAGTTCTTC. Its translation is CAWSVLRSQLTGRKGYNEQFF.

The chain links TRBV4-1 to TRBJ1-5; 10 positions match TRBD1. Germline CDR1 reads MGHRA; CDR2 reads YSYEKL. CDR3 size: 13 residues. V dropped 8 bases and J dropped 4; count of bases not matched to a gene: 2. CDR3 nucleotide sequence: TGCGCCAGCGGGGGACAGGGGAATCAGCCCCAGCATTTT. It yields the protein CASGGQGNQPQHF.

This chain connects TRBV2 to TRBJ1-5; 8 bases line up with TRBD1. The V segment lost 4 bases and the J segment 3 bases; nucleotides outside the gene matches: 5. CDR1 is SNHLY, CDR2 FYNNEI, per germline. The CDR3 extends over 15 amino acids. DNA for the CDR3: TGTGCCAGCAGTGTTTCAGGGGGCTTCAATCAGCCCCAGCATTTT. It is translated as CASSVSGGFNQPQHF.

V gene TRBV20-1 combines with J gene TRBJ1-5; unclear D gene. V shed 4 bases and J shed 2 bases, with 12 bases lying between them. CDR3 length equals 14 residues. Germline CDR1 and CDR2: DFQATT and SNEGSKA (reference sequence). This CDR3 reads CSAKGGQGNQPQHF. CDR3 DNA: TGCAGTGCTAAGGGTGGTCAGGGCAATCAGCCCCAGCATTTT.

By share, this clonotype ranks as medium-sized. The gene calls are TRBV11-2 and TRBJ2-7; 10 nucleotides align to TRBD1. Germline CDR1 reads SGHAT; CDR2 reads FQNNGV. The CDR3 spans 16 residues. V lost 5 bases, J lost 6 bases, and 13 bases stayed unmatched. Here the CDR3 DNA reads TGTGCCAGCAGCCGTATAATCGGGACAGGGGTCGGCGAGCAGTACTTC. Translated: CASSRIIGTGVGEQYF.

In the case of this clonotype: The germline gene is not matched at one end of the junction; a read error may be the cause. The chain is built from TRBV19 and TRBJ2-2; perhaps TRBD1 as D (6 bases). CDR3 size: 15 residues. Germline lookup yields CDR1 LNHDA and CDR2 SQIVND (reference sequence). CDR3 DNA sequence: TGTGCCAGTAGTGGGCAAGGGGGAAACACCGGGGAGCTGCTTTTT. This translates into CASSGQGGNTGELLF.

This chain connects TRBV7-8 to TRBJ2-6; 11 bases are a match to TRBD1. The length of the CDR3 is 18 residues. Germline CDR1 is SGHVS and CDR2 is FQNEAQ. Trimming took 5 bases from V and 2 from J; bases not matched to a gene: 8. CDR3 protein: CASSAHMGQGAGANVLTF. In DNA, the CDR3 is TGTGCCAGCAGCGCCCATATGGGACAGGGGGCTGGGGCCAACGTCCTGACTTTC.

This clonotype was counted between two and nine times. This CDR3 is CASRGWRRENSPLHF. As DNA, the CDR3 is TGTGCCAGCAGGGGCTGGCGCAGGGAGAATTCACCCCTCCACTTT. J is TRBJ1-6 and V is TRBV6-1, with D possibly being TRBD1 (5 bases). The V gene lost 6 bases and the J gene lost 7 bases, with 16 bases spanning the gap. Germline V gene data show CDR1 as MNHNS and CDR2 as SASEGT. This CDR3 spans 15 amino acids.